These T cell receptor beta chains were read from a single sample in a study of read filtering for tumor transcriptome and immune sequencing. TCRdb reprocessed the reads via MiXCR and lists one record per CDR3 protein. Here the sample spans some 19,000 distinct CDR3 sequences, 22% being singletons. The sequencing sample was made of a population of CD138-negative cells sorted from bone marrow. These receptors were collected from a donor at least 40 years old with multiple myeloma. Both conserved end residues are part of each CDR3. The order of the fields is J gene, clone size, CDR3 length, V gene, D gene, CDR3 protein, CDR3 DNA. A D gene is named only where the DNA matches it firmly. Clone size, where shown, is once, few, many, or a class for clones that have expanded.

TRBJ2-2 many 15 TRBV19 - CASSIERQATGELFF TGTGCCAGTAGTATAGAGAGACAGGCCACCGGGGAGCTGTTTTTT
TRBJ1-3 - 15 TRBV11-2 TRBD1 CTSSVSGDRGNTIYF TGTACCAGCAGCGTATCCGGAGACAGGGGCAACACCATATATTTT
TRBJ2-7 many 17 TRBV5-6 TRBD2 CASSSRLAGTSSYEQYF TGTGCCAGCAGCTCGAGACTAGCGGGTACTAGCTCCTACGAGCAGTACTTC
TRBJ1-2 few 12 TRBV28 - CASSQTNYGYTF TGTGCCAGCAGTCAGACGAACTATGGCTACACCTTC
TRBJ1-5 many 14 TRBV7-8 TRBD1 CASSLRQGNQPQHF TGTGCCAGCAGCCTCAGACAGGGGAATCAGCCCCAGCATTTT
TRBJ2-3 many 12 TRBV20-1 - CSARLVSDTQYF TGCAGTGCTAGGCTAGTCTCAGATACGCAGTATTTT
TRBJ2-1 - 13 TRBV27 TRBD1 CASSLSGGFEQFF TGTGCCAGCAGTTTATCAGGGGGCTTTGAGCAGTTCTTC
TRBJ2-2 many 14 TRBV6-2/TRBV6-3 TRBD2 CASRPTSGVGELFF TGTGCCAGCAGACCTACTAGCGGAGTCGGGGAGCTGTTTTTT
TRBJ1-2 medium-sized 14 TRBV29-1 - CSVEEKGQWNGYTF TGCAGCGTTGAAGAGAAAGGTCAATGGAATGGCTACACCTTC
TRBJ1-4 many 17 TRBV10-2 - CASSRGGFRAANEKLFF TGCGCCAGCAGTAGGGGCGGTTTCCGCGCGGCTAATGAAAAACTGTTTTTT
TRBJ2-7 many 15 TRBV19 - CASSTAGTSTYEQYF TGTGCCAGTAGTACCGCGGGAACAAGCACCTACGAGCAGTACTTC
TRBJ2-1 many 16 TRBV7-9 - CASSPRGGNAYNEQFF TGTGCCAGCAGCCCCAGGGGCGGTAATGCCTACAATGAGCAGTTCTTC
TRBJ2-3 many 14 TRBV20-1 - CSANLGGPKDTQYF TGCAGTGCAAACCTTGGAGGGCCGAAAGATACGCAGTATTTT
TRBJ2-1 - 13 TRBV14 - CARRRPGGSGQFF TGTGCCAGGCGCAGGCCGGGGGGCAGTGGGCAGTTCTTC
TRBJ2-2 many 16 TRBV20-1 TRBD2 CSAPRTSGSKTGELFF TGCAGTGCTCCCAGGACTAGCGGGAGTAAGACCGGGGAGCTGTTTTTT
TRBJ2-1 many 14 TRBV24-1 - CATSDRASYNEQFF TGTGCCACCAGTGATCGCGCCTCCTACAATGAGCAGTTCTTC
TRBJ2-1 - 12 TRBV4-3 - CTSSQAGQGRFF TGCACCAGCAGCCAAGCGGGCCAAGGGCGGTTCTTC
TRBJ2-7 - 14 TRBV19 TRBD1 CASSSGTASYEQYF TGTGCCAGTAGTTCGGGGACAGCGTCCTACGAGCAGTACTTC
TRBJ2-1 - 17 TRBV19 - CASGIAGPPVENNEQFF TGTGCCAGTGGTATTGCAGGGCCGCCTGTGGAGAACAATGAGCAGTTCTTC
TRBJ1-1 many 15 TRBV5-1 TRBD1 CASSLTGGAYTEAFF TGCGCCAGCAGTCTGACAGGGGGCGCCTACACTGAAGCTTTCTTT
TRBJ2-3 many 18 TRBV28 TRBD2 CASSLLAGEIEVVDTQYF TGTGCCAGCAGTTTGCTAGCGGGCGAGATCGAAGTGGTGGATACGCAGTATTTT
TRBJ1-5 many 16 TRBV19 TRBD1 CASRSGTGETNQPQHF TGTGCCAGTAGGAGCGGGACAGGGGAGACCAATCAGCCCCAGCATTTT
TRBJ1-1 many 12 TRBV10-1 - CASSDRDTEAFF TGCGCCAGCAGTGACAGGGACACTGAAGCTTTCTTT
TRBJ2-3 - 13 TRBV30 - CASTVQSGDTQYF TGTGCCTCTACTGTACAGTCGGGAGATACGCAGTATTTT
TRBJ2-1 many 14 TRBV29-1 - CSVVRGKFNNEQFF TGCAGCGTTGTGCGGGGAAAGTTCAACAATGAGCAGTTCTTC
TRBJ1-1 few 14 TRBV28 - CASGVGAMNTEAFF TGTGCCAGCGGGGTCGGGGCCATGAACACTGAAGCTTTCTTT
TRBJ2-3 few 12 TRBV11-2 - CASSISPDTQYF TGTGCCAGCAGCATTAGCCCCGATACGCAGTATTTT
TRBJ2-7 - 11 TRBV29-1 - CSVTTGSEQYF TGCAGCGTGACTACAGGGAGCGAGCAGTACTTC
TRBJ2-1 - 16 TRBV6-2/TRBV6-3 TRBD2 CASINPSGRSYNEQLF TGTGCCAGCATCAACCCGAGCGGGAGGTCATACAATGAGCAGCTCTTC
TRBJ2-1 many 17 TRBV19 TRBD2 CASSLTSLAGGDDEQFF TGTGCCAGTAGTCTAACCTCCCTGGCGGGAGGAGACGATGAGCAGTTCTTC
TRBJ1-1 - 16 TRBV4-2 - CASNQEVGGIDTEAFF TGTGCCAGCAACCAAGAAGTGGGAGGGATCGACACTGAAGCTTTCTTT
TRBJ2-3 many 16 TRBV10-2 - CASSELAEVYPDTQYF TGCGCCAGCAGTGAATTAGCGGAGGTTTACCCAGATACGCAGTATTTT
TRBJ2-2 many 14 TRBV19 - CASIGDRMGGELFF TGTGCCAGTATCGGAGACAGAATGGGCGGGGAGCTGTTTTTT